Below, one TCR beta chain is given with its context. The antigen remains undetermined. This record belongs to a study of cytomegalovirus exposure and HLA in healthy donors. The primer mix had 60 Vbeta and 13 Jbeta primers. Libraries were prepared by immunoSEQ multiplex PCR; TCRdb keeps only in-frame clonotypes and omits some of them. This sample carries some 200,000 clones, 75% to 90% of them seen once, and the ten largest clones take approximately 6.5%. Study results and limitations: The productive fraction for most TCR beta V segments was about 90% or about 30% in an earlier analysis. The authors enumerated some 160 TCR beta chains as linked to cytomegalovirus.

The origin of this receptor is a woman in her forties or fifties in good health and CMV-seropositive. The sequencing input was PBMCs.

The CDR3 loop reads CASSRGGGAGEETQYF. CDR3 in DNA: TGTGCCAGTAGTAGGGGAGGAGGAGCGGGAGAAGAGACCCAGTACTTC. The chain carries TRBV19 and TRBJ2-5, with 8 nucleotides matching TRBD2. This CDR3 has 16 residues. Germline-derived CDR1 and CDR2 are LNHDA and SQIVND (reference sequence). With 4 bases clipped from V and 3 bases from J, the junction kept 10 bases outside the gene matches.